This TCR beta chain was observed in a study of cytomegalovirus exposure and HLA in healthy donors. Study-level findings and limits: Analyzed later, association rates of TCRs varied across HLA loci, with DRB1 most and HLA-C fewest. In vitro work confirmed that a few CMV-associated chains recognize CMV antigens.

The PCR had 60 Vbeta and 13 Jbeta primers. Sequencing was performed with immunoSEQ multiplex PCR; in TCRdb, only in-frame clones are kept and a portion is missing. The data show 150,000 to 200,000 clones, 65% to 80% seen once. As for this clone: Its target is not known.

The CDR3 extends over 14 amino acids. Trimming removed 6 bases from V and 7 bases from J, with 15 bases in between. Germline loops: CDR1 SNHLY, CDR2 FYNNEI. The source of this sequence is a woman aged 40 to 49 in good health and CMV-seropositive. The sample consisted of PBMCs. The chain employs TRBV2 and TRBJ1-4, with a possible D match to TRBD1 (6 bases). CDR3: CASRVRGASEKLFF. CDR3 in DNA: TGTGCCAGCAGGGTCAGGGGAGCGAGTGAAAAACTGTTTTTT.